The rows below give T cell receptor beta chains drawn from one sample of a study of T cells in Graves' hyperthyroidism and ophthalmopathy. From the multiplex PCR reads, TCRdb called clonotypes with MiXCR, one entry per CDR3 protein. The sample lists about 720,000 distinct CDR3 sequences, around a sixth occurring once. Sequences were obtained from blood. These receptors were obtained from a woman in her 50s with Graves' hyperthyroidism that later progressed to Graves' ophthalmopathy. Each CDR3 is given without its conserved first and last residue. Size values are once, few and many counts, or a class for expanded clones, and some rows have none.

CDR3 length: 12; clone size: .; V gene: TRBV4-1; CDR3 protein: ASSGTPNTGELF
CDR3 length: 10; clone size: many; V gene: TRBV24-1; CDR3 protein: ATSVGTGELF
CDR3 length: 10; clone size: few; V gene: TRBV29-1; CDR3 protein: SVESTNYGYT
CDR3 length: 14; clone size: .; V gene: TRBV20-1; CDR3 protein: SARMGWRGNTGELF
CDR3 length: 10; clone size: .; V gene: TRBV10-1; CDR3 protein: ASSEAGAEAF
CDR3 length: 14; clone size: few; V gene: TRBV18; CDR3 protein: ASSPGISSGANVLT
CDR3 length: 14; clone size: .; V gene: TRBV9; CDR3 protein: ASSPHSGPATGELF
CDR3 length: 13; clone size: .; V gene: TRBV19; CDR3 protein: ASGITGTASYEQY
CDR3 length: 10; clone size: .; V gene: TRBV6-1; CDR3 protein: ASTDPGLEQY
CDR3 length: 11; clone size: many; V gene: TRBV3-1; CDR3 protein: ASSQASEETQY
CDR3 length: 13; clone size: many; V gene: TRBV5-1; CDR3 protein: ASSSDRATTGELF
CDR3 length: 11; clone size: many; V gene: TRBV20-1; CDR3 protein: SASGRGQETQY
CDR3 length: 15; clone size: few; V gene: TRBV2; CDR3 protein: ASSDPTSGGASGELF
CDR3 length: 14; clone size: few; V gene: TRBV20-1; CDR3 protein: SARGTPGQGLNEQF
CDR3 length: 14; clone size: .; V gene: TRBV9; CDR3 protein: ASSVGSGPVNSPLH
CDR3 length: 11; clone size: few; V gene: TRBV7-9; CDR3 protein: ASSEAYQETQY
CDR3 length: 13; clone size: many; V gene: TRBV11-2; CDR3 protein: ASSRGTANTGELF
CDR3 length: 10; clone size: .; V gene: TRBV18; CDR3 protein: ASSPPSGEQF
CDR3 length: 13; clone size: few; V gene: TRBV6-6; CDR3 protein: ASSYNTATNEKLF
CDR3 length: 11; clone size: few; V gene: TRBV27; CDR3 protein: ASSSEPRQPQH
CDR3 length: 11; clone size: .; V gene: TRBV19; CDR3 protein: ASNPGVITEAF
CDR3 length: 13; clone size: many; V gene: TRBV11-2; CDR3 protein: ASSLFTGVGTEAF
CDR3 length: 12; clone size: .; V gene: TRBV3-1; CDR3 protein: ASSHFAQNTEAF
CDR3 length: 14; clone size: .; V gene: TRBV18; CDR3 protein: ASSPSYGRGGNTIY
CDR3 length: 14; clone size: many; V gene: TRBV14; CDR3 protein: ASGRTSGSYQETQY
CDR3 length: 13; clone size: .; V gene: TRBV5-4; CDR3 protein: ASSPGQAPNYGYT
CDR3 length: 11; clone size: many; V gene: TRBV20-1; CDR3 protein: SAARQGLYGYT
CDR3 length: 13; clone size: .; V gene: TRBV4-1; CDR3 protein: ASSQKDRWNTEAF
CDR3 length: 13; clone size: .; V gene: TRBV5-1; CDR3 protein: ASSSGTIAGNEQF
CDR3 length: 11; clone size: many; V gene: TRBV20-1; CDR3 protein: SARGGAGDEQF
CDR3 length: 14; clone size: few; V gene: TRBV5-1; CDR3 protein: ASSRGGQGSHNEQF
CDR3 length: 11; clone size: many; V gene: TRBV20-1; CDR3 protein: SAPPQLAYEQY
CDR3 length: 12; clone size: .; V gene: TRBV2; CDR3 protein: ASSEAPGGAEAF
CDR3 length: 13; clone size: .; V gene: TRBV7-7; CDR3 protein: ASSLSPSSYNEQF
CDR3 length: 15; clone size: .; V gene: TRBV19; CDR3 protein: ASSFRDRGPPNTEAF
CDR3 length: 11; clone size: few; V gene: TRBV6-5; CDR3 protein: AGSYLLDYGYT
CDR3 length: 14; clone size: few; V gene: TRBV5-4; CDR3 protein: ASSLPPGQGGEKLF
CDR3 length: 15; clone size: .; V gene: TRBV5-6; CDR3 protein: ASSQGLAGAIWGEQY
CDR3 length: 13; clone size: few; V gene: TRBV7-2; CDR3 protein: ASSLEGDNFYEQY
CDR3 length: 8; clone size: many; V gene: TRBV2; CDR3 protein: ASRGPEAF
CDR3 length: 10; clone size: few; V gene: TRBV11-2; CDR3 protein: ASSLGDRKAF
CDR3 length: 11; clone size: .; V gene: TRBV11-3; CDR3 protein: ASSLTSTGELF
CDR3 length: 13; clone size: .; V gene: TRBV19; CDR3 protein: ASSIDTRSYSEQF
CDR3 length: 13; clone size: .; V gene: TRBV19; CDR3 protein: ASSIEASLVGEQY
CDR3 length: 11; clone size: few; V gene: TRBV6-1; CDR3 protein: ASSQMGVQPQH
CDR3 length: 12; clone size: many; V gene: TRBV12-3/TRBV12-4; CDR3 protein: ASSFQGVNTEAF
CDR3 length: 15; clone size: once; V gene: TRBV7-9; CDR3 protein: ASSSRRAMTTNEKLF
CDR3 length: 13; clone size: many; V gene: TRBV5-1; CDR3 protein: ASSPDRGLRTEAF
CDR3 length: 14; clone size: .; V gene: TRBV11-1; CDR3 protein: ASSNRTGGAKEKLF
CDR3 length: 13; clone size: .; V gene: TRBV5-4; CDR3 protein: ASSLPGPTYNEQF
CDR3 length: 13; clone size: .; V gene: TRBV27; CDR3 protein: ASSLWGDMGDTIY
CDR3 length: 11; clone size: few; V gene: TRBV6-1; CDR3 protein: ASITGGDTEAF
CDR3 length: 11; clone size: few; V gene: TRBV2; CDR3 protein: ASIPINYNEQF